The rows below give T cell receptor beta chains drawn from one sample of a study of T cells in Graves' hyperthyroidism and ophthalmopathy. One entry per CDR3 protein, called by TCRdb with MiXCR from the multiplex PCR reads. The table records about 200,000 distinct CDR3 sequences, roughly a sixth of them present only once. Sequencing input: blood. Receptors were obtained from a man aged 45-65 years with Graves' hyperthyroidism. The CDR3 runs from the conserved cysteine through the conserved F or W. D genes are given only for firm matches. Only some rows state a clone size, as once, few, many or a class for expanded clones.

d_call: NA
clone_size: NA
v_call: TRBV27
j_call: TRBJ2-6
cdr3_nt: TGTGCCAGCAGTCAGACGGGAGTCCTGTACTTC
cdr3_aa: CASSQTGVLYF

d_call: TRBD2
clone_size: NA
v_call: TRBV3-1
j_call: TRBJ2-3
cdr3_nt: TGTGCCAGCAGCCAAGAGGGCTCTAGCGGCCTCACAGATACGCAGTATTTT
cdr3_aa: CASSQEGSSGLTDTQYF

d_call: NA
clone_size: NA
v_call: TRBV30
j_call: TRBJ1-1
cdr3_nt: TGTGCCTGGAGTGCGACAGGATCGAACACTGAAGCTTTCTTT
cdr3_aa: CAWSATGSNTEAFF

d_call: TRBD2
clone_size: many
v_call: TRBV7-8
j_call: TRBJ2-5
cdr3_nt: TGTGCCAGCAGCCTCGCTAGCGGGAGGTTTGAAGAGACCCAGTACTTC
cdr3_aa: CASSLASGRFEETQYF

d_call: NA
clone_size: few
v_call: TRBV6-6
j_call: TRBJ2-2
cdr3_nt: TGTGCCAGCAGTTACCACACCGGGGAGCTGTTTTTT
cdr3_aa: CASSYHTGELFF

d_call: NA
clone_size: many
v_call: TRBV7-2
j_call: TRBJ1-1
cdr3_nt: TGTGCCAGCAGCTTTACGGGAAGGAGCACTGAAGCTTTCTTT
cdr3_aa: CASSFTGRSTEAFF

d_call: TRBD2
clone_size: many
v_call: TRBV6-2/TRBV6-3
j_call: TRBJ2-5
cdr3_nt: TGTGCCAGCAGTCATCTACTAGCGAATCAAGAGACCCAGTACTTC
cdr3_aa: CASSHLLANQETQYF

d_call: NA
clone_size: NA
v_call: TRBV6-2/TRBV6-3
j_call: TRBJ2-2
cdr3_nt: TGTGCCAGCACCTACTCCCGGGGAGGAACCGGGGAGCTGTTTTTT
cdr3_aa: CASTYSRGGTGELFF

d_call: NA
clone_size: NA
v_call: TRBV10-3
j_call: TRBJ1-2
cdr3_nt: TGTGCCATCAGTGAGTCGGTCAGGCGCCTCTATGGCTACACCTTC
cdr3_aa: CAISESVRRLYGYTF

d_call: TRBD1
clone_size: few
v_call: TRBV5-1
j_call: TRBJ1-6
cdr3_nt: TGCGCCAGCAGCTCGGGACAGAATTCACCCCTCCACTTT
cdr3_aa: CASSSGQNSPLHF

d_call: TRBD2
clone_size: few
v_call: TRBV6-1
j_call: TRBJ2-2
cdr3_nt: TGTGCCAGCAAGTCCTTTCTAGCGGGTATCGGGGAGCTGTTTTTT
cdr3_aa: CASKSFLAGIGELFF

d_call: TRBD2
clone_size: many
v_call: TRBV20-1
j_call: TRBJ2-7
cdr3_nt: TGCAGTGCTCTTACACCGGGACTAGCGGGCTCCAGCTCCTACGAGCAGTACTTC
cdr3_aa: CSALTPGLAGSSSYEQYF

d_call: NA
clone_size: NA
v_call: TRBV7-3
j_call: TRBJ1-2
cdr3_nt: TGTGCCAGCAGCAGGACGGGTGGCTATGGCTACACCTTC
cdr3_aa: CASSRTGGYGYTF

d_call: NA
clone_size: few
v_call: TRBV28
j_call: TRBJ2-6
cdr3_nt: TGTGCCAGCAGTTCAGCTGGGGCCAACGTCCTGACTTTC
cdr3_aa: CASSSAGANVLTF

d_call: TRBD2
clone_size: few
v_call: TRBV7-9
j_call: TRBJ2-7
cdr3_nt: TGTGCCAGCAGCCCCCCTAGCGGGAGGGAGCCCTACGAGCAGTACTTC
cdr3_aa: CASSPPSGREPYEQYF

d_call: TRBD1
clone_size: NA
v_call: TRBV19
j_call: TRBJ1-2
cdr3_nt: TGTGCCAGTAGTATGGGGACAGGGTATGGCTACACCTTC
cdr3_aa: CASSMGTGYGYTF

d_call: TRBD1
clone_size: many
v_call: TRBV10-3
j_call: TRBJ2-7
cdr3_nt: TGTGCCATCAGTGACCCGGACAGGGTCCACGAGCAGTACTTC
cdr3_aa: CAISDPDRVHEQYF

d_call: NA
clone_size: NA
v_call: TRBV27
j_call: TRBJ2-2
cdr3_nt: TGTGCCAGCAGTCTCGGCCCCCCGGGACACTCCACCGGGGAGCTGTTTTTT
cdr3_aa: CASSLGPPGHSTGELFF

d_call: NA
clone_size: NA
v_call: TRBV5-1
j_call: TRBJ1-4
cdr3_nt: TGCGCCAGCAGCATCTTGGGGGGAACTAATGAAAAACTGTTTTTT
cdr3_aa: CASSILGGTNEKLFF

d_call: NA
clone_size: NA
v_call: TRBV4-2
j_call: TRBJ2-1
cdr3_nt: TGTGCCAGCAGCCCAGGGGGGCGTGATGAGCAGTTCTTC
cdr3_aa: CASSPGGRDEQFF

d_call: NA
clone_size: few
v_call: TRBV19
j_call: TRBJ2-7
cdr3_nt: TGTGCCAGTACCACCGGGGCCTCCTACGAGCAGTACTTC
cdr3_aa: CASTTGASYEQYF

d_call: NA
clone_size: NA
v_call: TRBV5-4
j_call: TRBJ1-6
cdr3_nt: TGTGCCAGCAGCTCGTCTACCCTGACACCCCTCCACTTT
cdr3_aa: CASSSSTLTPLHF

d_call: NA
clone_size: NA
v_call: TRBV5-1
j_call: TRBJ1-1
cdr3_nt: TGCGCCAGCAGCTTGAAGGTTAACACTGAAGCTTTCTTT
cdr3_aa: CASSLKVNTEAFF

d_call: NA
clone_size: many
v_call: TRBV20-1
j_call: TRBJ1-1
cdr3_nt: TGCAGTGCTAGAGGTTTCGTTGGCAGGCGGACTGAAGCTTTCTTT
cdr3_aa: CSARGFVGRRTEAFF

d_call: TRBD1
clone_size: NA
v_call: TRBV10-3
j_call: TRBJ2-5
cdr3_nt: TGTGCCATCAGTGAGACTCCCACAGGGGGCGCGGAGACCCAGTACTTC
cdr3_aa: CAISETPTGGAETQYF

d_call: NA
clone_size: few
v_call: TRBV20-1
j_call: TRBJ2-7
cdr3_nt: TGCAGTGCTAGTTTGGACACCCGAGGGGAGCAGTACTTC
cdr3_aa: CSASLDTRGEQYF

d_call: NA
clone_size: many
v_call: TRBV5-8
j_call: TRBJ1-4
cdr3_nt: TGTGCCAGCAGCCTAGCCGCATACCAGAATGAAAAACTGTTTTTT
cdr3_aa: CASSLAAYQNEKLFF

d_call: TRBD1
clone_size: few
v_call: TRBV11-2
j_call: TRBJ1-2
cdr3_nt: TGTGCCAGCAGCTTAGACCGGACAGGAGTTGCTTCTGGCTACACCTTC
cdr3_aa: CASSLDRTGVASGYTF

d_call: NA
clone_size: many
v_call: TRBV28
j_call: TRBJ2-3
cdr3_nt: TGTGCCAGCAGTTTATGTAAAGTAGTTCCTTGTCCAGATACGCAGTATTTT
cdr3_aa: CASSLCKVVPCPDTQYF

d_call: NA
clone_size: once
v_call: TRBV12-3/TRBV12-4
j_call: TRBJ2-2
cdr3_nt: TGTGCCAGCAGTCTGGGGAGGAACACCGGGGAGCTGCTTTTT
cdr3_aa: CASSLGRNTGELLF

d_call: NA
clone_size: many
v_call: TRBV2
j_call: TRBJ2-1
cdr3_nt: TGTGCCAGCCGGCCGCAGCACAATGAGCAGTTCTTC
cdr3_aa: CASRPQHNEQFF